This T cell receptor beta chain was retrieved from a study of T cell repertoires in cytomegalovirus infection. The overall study: Indicated by public TCR beta signatures were CMV infection and matching HLA type.

TCRdb re-analysed the reads in MiXCR, keeping a single row per CDR3 protein. Seen here are some 590,000 distinct CDR3 sequences, under 45% observed once, and the top ten hold about 46%. Study outcomes and limitations: Frequencies of public TCR beta families were cumulated, and this identified carriers of CMV plus the relevant HLA. In two of eight donors, the top clonotype was HLA-C-restricted CMV-specific.

This clonotype was detected only a few times. Its cognate antigen is unknown. With 7 bases removed from V and 2 bases from J, the gap between germline ends came to 22 bases. CDR1 and CDR2 (germline): SEHNR, FQNEAQ (reference sequence). This CDR3 is 17 amino acids long. Sequenced here: cultured PBMCs, sampled from culture after CMV antigen stimulation. This clonotype was obtained from a human donor in good health (CMV status not recorded). Some clones in this sample may be carry-over from other donors' samples. V and J are TRBV7-9 and TRBJ2-3, with a weak D call TRBD2 (6 bases). CDR3 sequence: CASTKGASVRYTDTQYF. DNA for the CDR3: TGTGCCAGCACTAAAGGGGCTAGCGTACGCTACACAGATACGCAGTATTTT.